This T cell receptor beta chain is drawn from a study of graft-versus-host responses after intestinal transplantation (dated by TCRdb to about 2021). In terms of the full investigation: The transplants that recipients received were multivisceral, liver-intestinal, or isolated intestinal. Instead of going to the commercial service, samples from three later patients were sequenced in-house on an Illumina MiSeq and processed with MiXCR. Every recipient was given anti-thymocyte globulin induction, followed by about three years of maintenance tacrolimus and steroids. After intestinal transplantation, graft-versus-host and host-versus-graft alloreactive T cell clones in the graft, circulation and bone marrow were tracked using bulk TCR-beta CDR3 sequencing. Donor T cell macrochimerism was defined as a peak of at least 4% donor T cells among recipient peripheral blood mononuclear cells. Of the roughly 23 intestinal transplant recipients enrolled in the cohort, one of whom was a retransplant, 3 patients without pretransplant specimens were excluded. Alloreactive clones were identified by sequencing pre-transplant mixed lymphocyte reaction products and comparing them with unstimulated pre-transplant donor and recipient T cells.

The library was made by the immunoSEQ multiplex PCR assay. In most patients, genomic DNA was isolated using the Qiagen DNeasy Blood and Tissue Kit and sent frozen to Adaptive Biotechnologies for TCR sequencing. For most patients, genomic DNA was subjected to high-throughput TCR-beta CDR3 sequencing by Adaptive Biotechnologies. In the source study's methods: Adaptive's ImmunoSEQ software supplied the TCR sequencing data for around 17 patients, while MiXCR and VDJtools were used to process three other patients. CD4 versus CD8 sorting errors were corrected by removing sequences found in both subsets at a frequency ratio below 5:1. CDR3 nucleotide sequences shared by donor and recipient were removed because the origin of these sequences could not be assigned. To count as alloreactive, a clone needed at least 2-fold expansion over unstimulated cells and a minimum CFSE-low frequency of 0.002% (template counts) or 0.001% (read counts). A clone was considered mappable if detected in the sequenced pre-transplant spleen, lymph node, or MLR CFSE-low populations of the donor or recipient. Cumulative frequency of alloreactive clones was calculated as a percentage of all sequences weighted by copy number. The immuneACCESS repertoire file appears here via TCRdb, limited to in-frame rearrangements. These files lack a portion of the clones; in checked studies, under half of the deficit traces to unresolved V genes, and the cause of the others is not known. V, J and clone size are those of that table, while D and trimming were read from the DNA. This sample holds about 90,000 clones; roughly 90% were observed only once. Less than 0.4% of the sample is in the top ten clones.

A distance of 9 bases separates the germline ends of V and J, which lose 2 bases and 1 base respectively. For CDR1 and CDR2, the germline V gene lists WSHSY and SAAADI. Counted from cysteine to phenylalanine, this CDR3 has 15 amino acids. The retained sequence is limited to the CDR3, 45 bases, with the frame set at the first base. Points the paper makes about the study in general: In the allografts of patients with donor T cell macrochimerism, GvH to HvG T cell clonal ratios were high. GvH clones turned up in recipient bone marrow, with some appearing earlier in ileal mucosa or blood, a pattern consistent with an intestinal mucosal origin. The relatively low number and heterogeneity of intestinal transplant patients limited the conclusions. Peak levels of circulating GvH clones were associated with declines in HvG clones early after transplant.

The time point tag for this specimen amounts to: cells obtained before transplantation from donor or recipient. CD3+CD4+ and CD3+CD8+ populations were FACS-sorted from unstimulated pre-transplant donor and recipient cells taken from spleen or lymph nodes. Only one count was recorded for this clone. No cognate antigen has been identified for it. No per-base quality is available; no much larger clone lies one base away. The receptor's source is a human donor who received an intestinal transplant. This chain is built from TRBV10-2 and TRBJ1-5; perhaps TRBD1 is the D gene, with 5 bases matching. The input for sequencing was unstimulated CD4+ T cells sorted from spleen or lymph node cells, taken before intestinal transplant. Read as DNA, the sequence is TGCGCCAGCAGTGAGGGGGCCATAAGCAATCAGCCCCAGCATTTT. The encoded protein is CASSEGAISNQPQHF.